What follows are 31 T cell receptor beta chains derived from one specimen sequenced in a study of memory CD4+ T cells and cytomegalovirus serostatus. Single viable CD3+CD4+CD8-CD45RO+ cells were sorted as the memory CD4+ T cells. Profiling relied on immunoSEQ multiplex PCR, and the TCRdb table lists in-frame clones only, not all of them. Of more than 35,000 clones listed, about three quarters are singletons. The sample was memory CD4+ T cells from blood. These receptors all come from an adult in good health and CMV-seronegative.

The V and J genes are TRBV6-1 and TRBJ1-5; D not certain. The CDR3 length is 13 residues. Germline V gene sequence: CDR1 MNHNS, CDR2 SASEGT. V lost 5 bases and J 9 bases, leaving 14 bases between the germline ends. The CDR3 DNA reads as TGTGCCAGCAGTTCCACCGGAGGGATGCCCCAGCATTTT. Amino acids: CASSSTGGMPQHF.

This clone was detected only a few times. The CDR3 spells CASSDFEGRPQHF. The CDR3 bases are TGTGCCAGCAGTGATTTCGAGGGTCGGCCCCAGCATTTT. V is TRBV6-4 and J is TRBJ1-5; D gene ambiguous. The CDR3 consists of 13 residues. With 3 bases removed from V and 9 bases from J, the gap between germline ends came to 12 bases. Looked up from germline, CDR1 is MRHNA and CDR2 is SNTAGT.

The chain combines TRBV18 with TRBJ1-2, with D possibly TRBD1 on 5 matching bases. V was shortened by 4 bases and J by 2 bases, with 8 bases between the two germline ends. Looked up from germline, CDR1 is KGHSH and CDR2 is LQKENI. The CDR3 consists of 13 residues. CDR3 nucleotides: TGTGCCAGCTCACTCTCAGGGAACTATGGCTACACCTTC. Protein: CASSLSGNYGYTF.

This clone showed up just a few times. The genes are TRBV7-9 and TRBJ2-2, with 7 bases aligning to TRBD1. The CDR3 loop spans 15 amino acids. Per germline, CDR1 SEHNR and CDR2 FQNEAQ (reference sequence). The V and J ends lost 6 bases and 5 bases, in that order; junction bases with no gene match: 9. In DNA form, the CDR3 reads TGTGCCAGCAGTTTTCCAGGGGGTTTAACCGGGGAGCTGTTTTTT. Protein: CASSFPGGLTGELFF.

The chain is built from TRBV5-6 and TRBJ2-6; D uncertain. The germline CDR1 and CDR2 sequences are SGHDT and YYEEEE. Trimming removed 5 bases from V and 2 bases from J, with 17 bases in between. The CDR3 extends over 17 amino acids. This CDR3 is CASSDYGRFTGANVLTF. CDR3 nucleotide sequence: TGTGCCAGCAGTGATTACGGGCGGTTCACTGGGGCCAACGTCCTGACTTTC.

The CDR3 is CASSFQGGTDTQYF. CDR3 sequence (DNA): TGTGCCAGCAGCTTCCAAGGGGGGACAGATACGCAGTATTTT. The chain joins TRBV7-3 to TRBJ2-3, with D perhaps assigned TRBD1 or TRBD2 (6 bases each). The V and J ends lost 3 bases and 3 bases respectively, with 10 bases between them. Per the germline V gene, CDR1 is SGHTA and CDR2 is FQGTGA. The CDR3 is 14 amino acids. The full variable domain, completed using reference TRBV7-3 and TRBJ2-3, is GAGVSQTPSNKVTEKGKYVELRCDPISGHTALYWYRQSLGQGPEFLIYFQGTGAADDSGLPNDRFFAVRPEGSVSTLKIQRTERGDSAVYLCASSFQGGTDTQYFGPGTRLTVL.

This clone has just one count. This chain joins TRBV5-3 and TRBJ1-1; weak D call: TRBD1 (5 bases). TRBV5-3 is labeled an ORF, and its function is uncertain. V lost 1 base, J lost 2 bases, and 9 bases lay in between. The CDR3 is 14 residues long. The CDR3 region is CARSLNRGNTEAFF. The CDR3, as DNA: TGTGCCAGAAGCTTGAATAGGGGAAACACTGAAGCTTTCTTT.

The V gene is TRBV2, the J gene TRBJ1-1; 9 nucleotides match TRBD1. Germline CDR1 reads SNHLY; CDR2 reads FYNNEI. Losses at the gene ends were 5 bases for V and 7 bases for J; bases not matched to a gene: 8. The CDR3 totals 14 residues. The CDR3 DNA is TGTGCCAGCAGTCCCCCGGGACAGGGAATTGAAGCTTTCTTT. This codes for CASSPPGQGIEAFF.

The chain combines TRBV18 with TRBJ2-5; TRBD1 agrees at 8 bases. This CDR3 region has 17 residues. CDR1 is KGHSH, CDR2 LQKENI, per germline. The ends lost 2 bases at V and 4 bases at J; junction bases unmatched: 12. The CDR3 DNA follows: TGTGCCAGCTCACCAACCGGGACAGGTTTAGGGGTAGAGACCCAGTACTTC. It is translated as CASSPTGTGLGVETQYF.

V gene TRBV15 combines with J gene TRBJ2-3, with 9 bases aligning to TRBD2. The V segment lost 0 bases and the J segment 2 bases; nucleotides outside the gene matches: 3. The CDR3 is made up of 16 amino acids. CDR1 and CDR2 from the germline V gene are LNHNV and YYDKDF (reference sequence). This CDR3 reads CATSREKRGATDTQYF. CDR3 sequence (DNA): TGTGCCACCAGCAGAGAAAAGCGGGGGGCCACAGATACGCAGTATTTT.

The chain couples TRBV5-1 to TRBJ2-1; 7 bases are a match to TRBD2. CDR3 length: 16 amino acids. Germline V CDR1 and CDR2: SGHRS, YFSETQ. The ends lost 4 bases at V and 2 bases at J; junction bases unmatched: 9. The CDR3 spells CASSPVSGGAYNEQFF. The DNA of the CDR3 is TGCGCCAGCAGCCCCGTGAGTGGGGGGGCCTACAATGAGCAGTTCTTC.

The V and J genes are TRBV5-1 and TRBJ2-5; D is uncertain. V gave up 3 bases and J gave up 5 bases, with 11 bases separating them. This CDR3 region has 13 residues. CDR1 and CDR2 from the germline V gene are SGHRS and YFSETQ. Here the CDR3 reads CASSSDLWETQYF. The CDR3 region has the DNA TGCGCCAGCAGCTCCGACCTGTGGGAGACCCAGTACTTC.

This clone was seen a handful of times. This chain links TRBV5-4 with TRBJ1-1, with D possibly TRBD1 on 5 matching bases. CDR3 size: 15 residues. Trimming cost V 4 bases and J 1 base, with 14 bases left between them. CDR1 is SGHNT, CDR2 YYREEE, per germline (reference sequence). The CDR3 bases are TGTGCCAGCAGCCCGGGACGGCCTGGGAACACTGAAGCTTTCTTT. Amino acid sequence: CASSPGRPGNTEAFF. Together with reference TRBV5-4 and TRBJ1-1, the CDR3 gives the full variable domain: ETGVTQSPTHLIKTRGQQVTLRCSSQSGHNTVSWYQQALGQGPQFIFQYYREEENGRGNFPPRFSGLQFPNYSSELNVNALELDDSALYLCASSPGRPGNTEAFFGQGTRLTVV.

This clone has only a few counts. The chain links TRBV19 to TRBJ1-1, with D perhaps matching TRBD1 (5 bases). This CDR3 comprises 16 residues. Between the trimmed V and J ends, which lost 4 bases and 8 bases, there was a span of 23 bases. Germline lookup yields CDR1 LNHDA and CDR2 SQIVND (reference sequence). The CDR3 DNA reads TGTGCCAGTAGTACCGAAGGACACCTACTGTCGTGGGAAGCTTTCTTT. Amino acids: CASSTEGHLLSWEAFF. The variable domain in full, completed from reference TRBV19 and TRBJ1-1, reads DGGITQSPKYLFRKEGQNVTLSCEQNLNHDAMYWYRQDPGQGLRLIYYSQIVNDFQKGDIAEGYSVSREKKESFPLTVTSAQKNPTAFYLCASSTEGHLLSWEAFFGQGTRLTVV.

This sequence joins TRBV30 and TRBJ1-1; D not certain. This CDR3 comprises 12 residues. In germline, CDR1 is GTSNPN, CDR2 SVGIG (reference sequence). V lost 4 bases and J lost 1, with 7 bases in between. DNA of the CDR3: TGTGCCTGGACGGCCCAGAACACTGAAGCTTTCTTT. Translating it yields CAWTAQNTEAFF. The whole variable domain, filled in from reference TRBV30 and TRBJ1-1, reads SQTIHQWPATLVQPVGSPLSLECTVEGTSNPNLYWYRQAAGRGLQLLFYSVGIGQISSEVPQNLSASRPQDRQFILSSKKLLLSDSGFYLCAWTAQNTEAFFGQGTRLTVV.

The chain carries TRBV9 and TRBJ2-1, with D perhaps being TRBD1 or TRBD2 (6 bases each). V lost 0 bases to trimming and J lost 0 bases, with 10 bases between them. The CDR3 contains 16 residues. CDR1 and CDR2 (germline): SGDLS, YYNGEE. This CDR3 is CASSVAGGNSYNEQFF. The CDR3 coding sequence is TGTGCCAGCAGCGTAGCCGGGGGCAACTCCTACAATGAGCAGTTCTTC.

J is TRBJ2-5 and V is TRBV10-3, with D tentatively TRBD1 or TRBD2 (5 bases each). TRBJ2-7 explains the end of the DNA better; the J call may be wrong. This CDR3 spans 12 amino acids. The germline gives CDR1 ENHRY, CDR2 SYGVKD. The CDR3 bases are TGTGCCATCAGTAGGGACGGCTACGAGCAGTACTTC. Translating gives CAISRDGYEQYF.

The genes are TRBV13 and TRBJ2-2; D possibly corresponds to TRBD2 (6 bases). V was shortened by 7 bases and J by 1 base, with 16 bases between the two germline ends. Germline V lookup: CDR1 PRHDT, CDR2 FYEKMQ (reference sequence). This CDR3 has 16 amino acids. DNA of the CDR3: TGTGCCAGCACCACCCGCCTGGGGGGGAACACCGGGGAGCTGTTTTTT. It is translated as CASTTRLGGNTGELFF.

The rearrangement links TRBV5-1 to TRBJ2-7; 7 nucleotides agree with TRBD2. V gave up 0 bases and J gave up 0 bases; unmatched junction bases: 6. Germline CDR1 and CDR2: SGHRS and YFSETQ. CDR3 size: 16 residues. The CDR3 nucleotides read TGCGCCAGCAGCTTGGCTAGCGGTGGTAGCTCCTACGAGCAGTACTTC. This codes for CASSLASGGSSYEQYF.

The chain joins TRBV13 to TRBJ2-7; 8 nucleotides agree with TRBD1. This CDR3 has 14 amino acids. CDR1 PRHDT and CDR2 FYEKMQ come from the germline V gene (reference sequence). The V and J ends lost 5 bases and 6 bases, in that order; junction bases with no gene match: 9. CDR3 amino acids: CASSPGQGMGEQYF. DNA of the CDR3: TGTGCCAGCAGCCCCGGACAGGGAATGGGCGAGCAGTACTTC.

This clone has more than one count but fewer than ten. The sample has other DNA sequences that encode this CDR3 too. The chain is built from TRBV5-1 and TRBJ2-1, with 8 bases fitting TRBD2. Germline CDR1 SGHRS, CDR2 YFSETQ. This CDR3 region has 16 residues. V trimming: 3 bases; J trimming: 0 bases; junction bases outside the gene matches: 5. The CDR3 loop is CASSSLAGSSYNEQFF. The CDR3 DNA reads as TGCGCCAGCAGCTCGTTAGCGGGGAGCTCCTACAATGAGCAGTTCTTC.

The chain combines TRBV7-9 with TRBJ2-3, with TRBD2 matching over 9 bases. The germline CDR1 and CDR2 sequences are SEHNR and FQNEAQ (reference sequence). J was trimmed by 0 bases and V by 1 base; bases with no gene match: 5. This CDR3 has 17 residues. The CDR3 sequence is CASSLDLAGISTDTQYF. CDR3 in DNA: TGTGCCAGCAGCTTAGATCTAGCGGGGATCAGCACAGATACGCAGTATTTT.

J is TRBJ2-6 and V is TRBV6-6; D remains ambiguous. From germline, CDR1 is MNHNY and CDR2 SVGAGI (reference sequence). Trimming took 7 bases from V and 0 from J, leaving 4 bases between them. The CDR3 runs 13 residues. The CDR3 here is CASINSGANVLTF. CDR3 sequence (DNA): TGTGCCAGCATTAACTCTGGGGCCAACGTCCTGACTTTC.

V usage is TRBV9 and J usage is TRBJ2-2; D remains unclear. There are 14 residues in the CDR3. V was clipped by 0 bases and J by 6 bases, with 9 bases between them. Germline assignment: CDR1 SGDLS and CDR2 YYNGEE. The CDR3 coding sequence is TGTGCCAGCAGCGTAGGAGGTGGGTCCGGGGAGCTGTTTTTT. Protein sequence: CASSVGGGSGELFF.

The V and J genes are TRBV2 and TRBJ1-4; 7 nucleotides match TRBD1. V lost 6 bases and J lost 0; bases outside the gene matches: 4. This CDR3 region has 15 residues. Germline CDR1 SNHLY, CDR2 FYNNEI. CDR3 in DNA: TGTGCCAGCAGAAGAACAGGGGCAACTAATGAAAAACTGTTTTTT. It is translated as CASRRTGATNEKLFF.

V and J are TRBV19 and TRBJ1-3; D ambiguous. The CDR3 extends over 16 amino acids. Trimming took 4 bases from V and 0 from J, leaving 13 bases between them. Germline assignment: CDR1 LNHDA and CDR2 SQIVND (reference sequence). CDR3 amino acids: CASSTLTATSGNTIYF. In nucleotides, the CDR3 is TGTGCCAGTAGTACCCTCACAGCGACCTCTGGAAACACCATATATTTT. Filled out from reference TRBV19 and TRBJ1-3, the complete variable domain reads DGGITQSPKYLFRKEGQNVTLSCEQNLNHDAMYWYRQDPGQGLRLIYYSQIVNDFQKGDIAEGYSVSREKKESFPLTVTSAQKNPTAFYLCASSTLTATSGNTIYFGEGSWLTVV.

CDR3 protein: CASRSFGGDNQPQHF. CDR3 DNA sequence: TGTGCCAGTAGGTCTTTCGGGGGGGATAATCAGCCCCAGCATTTT. J is TRBJ1-5 and V is TRBV19; D may be TRBD1 (5 bases). V gave up 6 bases and J gave up 4 bases, with 16 bases separating them. Germline assignment: CDR1 LNHDA and CDR2 SQIVND (reference sequence). This CDR3 has 15 amino acids. The full variable domain, rest sourced from reference TRBV19 and TRBJ1-5, is DGGITQSPKYLFRKEGQNVTLSCEQNLNHDAMYWYRQDPGQGLRLIYYSQIVNDFQKGDIAEGYSVSREKKESFPLTVTSAQKNPTAFYLCASRSFGGDNQPQHFGDGTRLSIL.

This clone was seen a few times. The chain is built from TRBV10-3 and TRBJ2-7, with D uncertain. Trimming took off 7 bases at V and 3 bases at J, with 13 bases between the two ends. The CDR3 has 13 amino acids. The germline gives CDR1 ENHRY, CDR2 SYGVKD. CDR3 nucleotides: TGTGCCATCAATGAACACCCCCTCTACGAGCAGTACTTC. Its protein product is CAINEHPLYEQYF.

The CDR3 bases are TGTGCCAGCAGTTTATCGAACGTTCCTATTACCGGGGAGCTGTTTTTT. Translating gives CASSLSNVPITGELFF. This chain links TRBV27 with TRBJ2-2; D is ambiguous. Germline CDR1 is MNHEY and CDR2 is SMNVEV (reference sequence). The CDR3 covers 16 residues. V was cut by 0 bases and J by 5 bases, with 13 bases left in between.

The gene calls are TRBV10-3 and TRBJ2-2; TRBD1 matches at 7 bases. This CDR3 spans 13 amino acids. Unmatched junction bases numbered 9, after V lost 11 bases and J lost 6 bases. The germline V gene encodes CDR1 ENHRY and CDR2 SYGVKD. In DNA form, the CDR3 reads TGTGCCGCCGGACAGGAGAAAGCCGGGGAGCTGTTTTTT. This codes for CAAGQEKAGELFF.

DNA of the CDR3: TGTGCCAGTAGTGCACCCCACACAGGGAGCTATGGCTACACCTTC. Amino acid sequence: CASSAPHTGSYGYTF. The rearrangement uses TRBV19 and TRBJ1-2, with D possibly TRBD1 on 6 matching bases. V lost 5 bases and J 4 bases, leaving 17 bases between the germline ends. Germline V gene lookup returns CDR1 LNHDA and CDR2 SQIVND (reference sequence). CDR3 size: 15 residues. The whole variable domain, remainder taken from reference TRBV19 and TRBJ1-2, is DGGITQSPKYLFRKEGQNVTLSCEQNLNHDAMYWYRQDPGQGLRLIYYSQIVNDFQKGDIAEGYSVSREKKESFPLTVTSAQKNPTAFYLCASSAPHTGSYGYTFGSGTRLTVV.